This T cell receptor (beta chain) is drawn from a study of control samples from healthy donors and cancer patients. This CDR3 has 15 amino acids. The V and J ends lost 3 bases and 0 bases respectively, with 9 bases between them. Germline V CDR1 and CDR2: MDHEN, SYDVKM. This table comes from immunoSEQ multiplex PCR, and its TCRdb copy is limited to in-frame clones, with some not included. The data show approximately 190,000 clones, and the top ten clones hold 2% to 2.5%. Material for sequencing was blood. The chain uses TRBV28 and TRBJ1-5; D is unresolved. This TCR derives from a woman aged 25 to 39 in good health. The CDR3 bases are TGTGCCAGCAGTTTCGCCAGGCTTAGCAATCAGCCCCAGCATTTT. Protein product: CASSFARLSNQPQHF.